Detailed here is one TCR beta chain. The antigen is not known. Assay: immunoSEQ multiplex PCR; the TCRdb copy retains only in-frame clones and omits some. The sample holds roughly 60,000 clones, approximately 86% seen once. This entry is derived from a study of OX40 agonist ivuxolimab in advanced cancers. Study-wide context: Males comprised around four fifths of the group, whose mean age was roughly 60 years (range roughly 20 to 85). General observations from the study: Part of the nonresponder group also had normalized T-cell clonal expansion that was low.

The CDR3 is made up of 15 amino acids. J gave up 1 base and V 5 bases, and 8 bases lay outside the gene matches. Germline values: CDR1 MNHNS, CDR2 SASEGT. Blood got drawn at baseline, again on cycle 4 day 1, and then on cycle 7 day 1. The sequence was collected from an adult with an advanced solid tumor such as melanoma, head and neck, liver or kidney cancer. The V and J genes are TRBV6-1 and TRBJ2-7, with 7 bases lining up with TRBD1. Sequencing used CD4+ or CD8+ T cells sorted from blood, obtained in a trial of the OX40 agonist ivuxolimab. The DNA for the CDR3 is TGTGCCAGCAGTAAGCGAACAGGGGATTCCTACGAGCAGTACTTC. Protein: CASSKRTGDSYEQYF.